This T cell receptor (beta chain) was identified in a study of cytomegalovirus exposure and HLA in healthy donors. Overall study context: There were approximately 400 genotyped donors. Of these, about 81% fell in the genetic ancestry cluster associated with self-reported Caucasian donors.

The CDR3 runs to 15 residues. V dropped 1 base and J dropped 2; count of bases not matched to a gene: 1. Germline CDR1 reads GTSNPN; CDR2 reads SVGIG (reference sequence). With respect to this clone: The antigen remains unidentified.

General observations from the study: Some TCR beta chains (around 180 of them) were listed as cytomegalovirus-associated. The authors confirmed in vitro that a few CMV-associated chains were specific for CMV antigens. Among TCR beta chains of equal frequency, HLA-associated ones were more clonally expanded in a later analysis.

Researchers ran the PCR with 60 Vbeta and 13 Jbeta primers. TCRdb's copy holds only in-frame clones and misses some; the assay was immunoSEQ multiplex PCR. The sample has under 50,000 clones; approximately 65% are singletons. The chain carries TRBV30 and TRBJ2-6, with TRBD2 identical over 8 bases. The source material was PBMCs. The receptor comes from a man under 40 in good health and CMV-seronegative. CDR3 sequence reads: CAWSGLAPGANVLTF. CDR3 nucleotides: TGTGCCTGGAGTGGACTAGCGCCTGGGGCCAACGTCCTGACTTTC.